Below, 20 T cell receptor beta chains from the same sample are listed, as sequenced in a study of blood T cell repertoires in COVID-19 (dated by TCRdb to 2018 to 2020). Receptor amplification or capture employed the immunoSEQ multiplex PCR assay. Imported from immuneACCESS, the table was reduced by TCRdb to in-frame sequences with V and J called. These copies leave out some clones; in studies compared against another copy, an unresolved V gene accounts for under half, and the cause of the remainder is not known. This sample lists 140,000 to 150,000 clones; 80% were detected once. The ten largest account for approximately 3.5% of the sample. Sequences were obtained from peripheral blood. These receptors originate from a man between 65 and 80 years old who had recovered from COVID-19.

The rearrangement uses TRBV4-1 and TRBJ1-5, with 8 bases identical to TRBD1. The CDR3 loop spans 15 amino acids. Trimming cost V 1 base and J 7 bases; bases outside gene matches: 6. CDR1 and CDR2 (germline): MGHRA, YSYEKL. The chain's CDR3 is CASSQVDRVGQPQHF. The CDR3 DNA sequence: TGCGCCAGCAGCCAAGTGGACAGGGTCGGACAGCCCCAGCATTTT.

The V and J genes are TRBV29-1 and TRBJ2-5, with D possibly being TRBD2 (5 bases). The CDR3 is 14 amino acids. Trimming cost V 0 bases and J 3 bases, with 11 bases left between them. Germline V gives CDR1 SQVTM, CDR2 ANQGSEA. CDR3 sequence (DNA): TGCAGCGTTGAAGATCGCTCCGGGAAAGAGACCCAGTACTTC. This encodes CSVEDRSGKETQYF.

The chain links TRBV30 to TRBJ2-1; the D gene is possibly TRBD2 (6 bases). Trimming took 5 bases from V and 3 from J, leaving 11 bases between them. CDR1 is GTSNPN and CDR2 is SVGIG in the germline V gene (reference sequence). The CDR3 loop spans 13 amino acids. CDR3 loop: CAWSPGGYNEQFF. As DNA, the CDR3 is TGTGCCTGGTCCCCCGGGGGCTACAATGAGCAGTTCTTC.

V and J are TRBV27 and TRBJ2-1; D is undetermined. This CDR3 region has 15 residues. V gave up 5 bases and J gave up 2 bases, with 13 bases separating them. Germline V lookup: CDR1 MNHEY, CDR2 SMNVEV (reference sequence). The CDR3 DNA reads TGTGCCAGCAGTCCGACGGAGAACCCCTACAATGAGCAGTTCTTC. Translating it yields CASSPTENPYNEQFF.

This rearrangement joins TRBV4-1 to TRBJ2-7, with TRBD2 matching 9 bases. This CDR3 is 20 amino acids long. The germline CDR1 and CDR2 sequences are MGHRA and YSYEKL. V lost 3 bases, J lost 4 bases, and 22 bases stayed unmatched. The CDR3 spells CASSQEPGQGRLAVTYEQYF. The CDR3 DNA reads as TGCGCCAGCAGCCAGGAACCGGGACAAGGGAGACTAGCGGTGACTTACGAGCAGTACTTC.

The chain recombines TRBV4-3 with TRBJ2-5; TRBD2 is a possible D gene (6 bases). This CDR3 spans 14 amino acids. Between the trimmed V and J ends, which lost 4 bases and 5 bases, there was a span of 14 bases. CDR1 LGHNA and CDR2 YSLEER come from the germline V gene. The CDR3 DNA reads TGCGCCAGCAGCCTTTCCGGGACTCAGGAGACCCAGTACTTC. This gives the protein CASSLSGTQETQYF.

This clone was recorded only once. V and J are TRBV5-5 and TRBJ2-7; 7 positions match TRBD1. V lost 0 bases to trimming and J lost 2 bases; unmatched junction nucleotides: 8. This CDR3 has 16 residues. Germline V gene sequence: CDR1 SGHKS, CDR2 YYEKEE (reference sequence). CDR3 in amino acids: CASSLGPTGKAYEQYF. The CDR3 DNA reads TGTGCCAGCAGCTTGGGTCCGACAGGGAAGGCCTACGAGCAGTACTTC.

CDR3 DNA sequence: TGTGCCAGCAGTGGGACTAGCGGGAGGGGTCACCAAGAGACCCAGTACTTC. Residues: CASSGTSGRGHQETQYF. The chain is built from TRBV3-1 (or the pseudogene TRBV3-2) and TRBJ2-5; 16 nucleotides line up with TRBD2. The CDR3 contains 17 residues. The ends lost 6 bases at V and 0 bases at J; junction bases unmatched: 4. Germline V gives CDR1 LGHDT, CDR2 YNNKEL (reference sequence).

The V call is TRBV7-9, the J call TRBJ2-1, with D tentatively TRBD2 (5 bases). The CDR3 has 15 residues. Germline CDR1 is SEHNR and CDR2 is FQNEAQ (reference sequence). V gave up 1 base and J gave up 2 bases, with 9 bases separating them. The CDR3 bases are TGTGCCAGCAGCTTAGTTCCTAGCCCCTACAATGAGCAGTTCTTC. Translating it yields CASSLVPSPYNEQFF.

The V gene is TRBV12-3 or TRBV12-4, the J gene TRBJ2-7; D uncertain. This CDR3 spans 11 amino acids. The ends were cut back, 3 bases at V and 5 bases at J, with 5 bases in the middle. The CDR3 nucleotides read TGTGCCAGCAGTTTCGCGGACGAGCAGTACTTC. It translates to CASSFADEQYF.

The table lists this clone with a count of one. This chain uses TRBV25-1 with TRBJ2-2, with D tentatively TRBD2 (5 bases). Germline loops: CDR1 MGHDK, CDR2 SYGVNS. V was clipped by 6 bases and J by 0 bases, with 5 bases between them. The CDR3 spans 13 residues. Written as DNA, the CDR3 is TGTGCCAGCAGAGCGGCGAACACCGGGGAGCTGTTTTTT. It is translated as CASRAANTGELFF.

CDR3 loop: CAISESWANSYEQYF. The DNA for the CDR3 is TGTGCCATCAGTGAGTCGTGGGCGAACTCCTACGAGCAGTACTTC. This chain links TRBV10-3 with TRBJ2-7; D gene ambiguous. Germline values: CDR1 ENHRY, CDR2 SYGVKD. This CDR3 has 15 residues. The V end lost 0 bases, the J end lost 0 bases, and 9 bases lay between the germline ends.

The V and J genes are TRBV18 and TRBJ2-7; D not resolved. The CDR3 covers 13 residues. V lost 3 bases to trimming and J lost 0 bases, with 6 bases between them. CDR1 is KGHSH, CDR2 LQKENI, per germline. The CDR3 DNA sequence: TGTGCCAGCTCACCTGAGATCTCCTACGAGCAGTACTTC. Amino acids: CASSPEISYEQYF.

The gene calls are TRBV20-1 and TRBJ1-1; D perhaps matches TRBD1 (5 bases). The CDR3 covers 11 residues. The germline V gene encodes CDR1 DFQATT and CDR2 SNEGSKA (reference sequence). V lost 5 bases to trimming and J lost 3 bases, with 7 bases between them. CDR3 sequence (DNA): TGCAGTGCTGGCAGGGACACTGAAGCTTTCTTT. Translating it yields CSAGRDTEAFF.

The V call is TRBV18, the J call TRBJ2-7, with no clear D. CDR1 KGHSH and CDR2 LQKENI come from the germline V gene. The V and J ends lost 2 bases and 3 bases respectively, with 5 bases between them. This CDR3 region has 12 residues. CDR3 amino acids: CASSPEIYEQYF. The CDR3 DNA follows: TGTGCCAGCTCACCAGAGATCTACGAGCAGTACTTC. Based on the CDR3 plus reference TRBV18 and TRBJ2-7, the full variable domain is NAGVMQNPRHLVRRRGQEARLRCSPMKGHSHVYWYRQLPEEGLKFMVYLQKENIIDESGMPKERFSAEFPKEGPSILRIQQVVRGDSAAYFCASSPEIYEQYFGPGTRLTVT.

This clone showed up just once. The rearrangement links TRBV4-1 to TRBJ2-1; TRBD2 aligns across 12 bases. The CDR3 has 15 residues. Germline values: CDR1 MGHRA, CDR2 YSYEKL. J was trimmed by 8 bases and V by 4 bases; bases with no gene match: 6. The CDR3 DNA sequence: TGCGCCAGCAGCCTCCGACTAGCGGGAGTCTATGAGCAGTTCTTC. Amino acid sequence: CASSLRLAGVYEQFF.

Concerning this clone: Other DNA sequences in the sample encode the same CDR3. This chain connects TRBV30 to TRBJ2-1; 11 nucleotides align to TRBD2. CDR1 is GTSNPN, CDR2 SVGIG, per germline (reference sequence). J was trimmed by 4 bases and V by 1 base; bases with no gene match: 0. The CDR3 is 14 amino acids. The CDR3 region is CAWSGLAGYNEQFF. For the CDR3, the DNA is TGTGCCTGGAGTGGACTAGCGGGGTACAATGAGCAGTTCTTC.

The V gene is TRBV29-1, the J gene TRBJ1-4; 11 bases align to TRBD1. The CDR3 contains 14 residues. V was clipped by 6 bases and J by 8 bases; unmatched bases: 8. Germline loops: CDR1 SQVTM, CDR2 ANQGSEA. Here the CDR3 DNA reads TGCAGCGTAAGCCGGACAGGGGGCGAAGAAAAACTGTTTTTT. This codes for CSVSRTGGEEKLFF.

This clone has only one observation. The chain is built from TRBV4-1 and TRBJ2-3; possibly TRBD2 for D (5 bases). Germline V gene sequence: CDR1 MGHRA, CDR2 YSYEKL. The germline V and J ends were trimmed by 1 base and 1 base, with 6 bases remaining between them. The CDR3 sequence is 14 residues long. The CDR3 region has the DNA TGCGCCAGCAGCCAAGGGCGGGGCACAGATACGCAGTATTTT. Translating it yields CASSQGRGTDTQYF.

V gene TRBV7-9 combines with J gene TRBJ1-1; a possible D gene is TRBD1 (5 bases). Per germline, CDR1 SEHNR and CDR2 FQNEAQ (reference sequence). The CDR3 has 15 amino acids. Trimming pared 1 base from V and 1 base from J, leaving 10 bases between. CDR3 nucleotide sequence: TGTGCCAGCAGCTTAGAATGGGGCAGGAACACTGAAGCTTTCTTT. It codes for CASSLEWGRNTEAFF.